This TCR beta chain was observed in a study of blood T cell repertoires in COVID-19. V shed 4 bases, J shed 9 bases, and the junction held 7 bases outside the gene matches. This CDR3 has 15 amino acids. CDR1 is SGDLS and CDR2 is YYNGEE in the germline V gene. Sequencing used immunoSEQ multiplex PCR; TCRdb keeps in-frame clones, though not all of them. The sample shows 81,000 or so clones, around 92% of them seen only once. Sequenced: peripheral blood. V and J are TRBV9 and TRBJ2-1; 13 bases are shared with TRBD2. The clonotype comes from a woman in her fifties or sixties with active COVID-19. CDR3 region: CASSPMGLAGFEQFF. The CDR3 nucleotides are TGTGCCAGCAGCCCCATGGGACTAGCGGGGTTTGAGCAGTTCTTC.